Below, 5 T cell receptor beta chains from the same sample are listed, as sequenced in a study of control samples from healthy donors and cancer patients. Using immunoSEQ multiplex PCR, the repertoire was profiled, and TCRdb retains in-frame clones only, with some absent. The data hold some 120,000 clones, with around 87% observed a single time. Sequencing was done on a sample of blood. These receptors were taken from a man aged 40-55 years in good health.

This clone was detected once. The chain carries TRBV10-1 and TRBJ2-1, with 8 nucleotides matching TRBD2. V shed 3 bases, J shed 8 bases, and the junction held 6 bases outside the gene matches. The CDR3 spans 14 residues. Per the germline V gene, CDR1 is WNHNN and CDR2 is SYGVQD (reference sequence). The CDR3 nucleotides are TGCGCCAGCAGTGAATCCGGGACTAGGGATGAGCAGTTCTTC. This sequence encodes CASSESGTRDEQFF.

This clone was seen just once. The chain carries TRBV6-4 and TRBJ1-1; D gene unclear. This CDR3 region has 14 residues. Germline CDR1 MRHNA, CDR2 SNTAGT. V gave up 5 bases and J gave up 1 base, with 11 bases separating them. The CDR3 loop reads CASSPRTENTEAFF. In nucleotides, the CDR3 is TGTGCCAGCAGTCCCCGGACGGAGAACACTGAAGCTTTCTTT.

This rearrangement joins TRBV5-6 to TRBJ1-4; D uncertain. Trimming cost V 3 bases and J 5 bases, with 14 bases left between them. The CDR3 length is 15 residues. Germline CDR1 and CDR2: SGHDT and YYEEEE. The CDR3 here is CASSSASDFNEKLFF. CDR3 DNA: TGTGCCAGCAGCTCGGCTTCAGACTTCAATGAAAAACTGTTTTTT.

The V call is TRBV4-1, the J call TRBJ2-3, with 7 bases matching TRBD1. Germline assignment: CDR1 MGHRA and CDR2 YSYEKL. The length of the CDR3 is 14 residues. J was trimmed by 3 bases and V by 4 bases; bases with no gene match: 4. Here the CDR3 DNA reads TGCGCCAGCAGCCCCTGGGGACAGACAGATACGCAGTATTTT. This gives the protein CASSPWGQTDTQYF.

This clone was seen only once. The V and J genes are TRBV19 and TRBJ1-2; D remains unclear. Deletions cut 3 bases from V and 4 bases from J, with 12 bases between. CDR3 length: 14 residues. Germline lookup yields CDR1 LNHDA and CDR2 SQIVND (reference sequence). The CDR3: CASSMSLSSYGYTF. CDR3 coding DNA: TGTGCCAGTAGTATGAGTCTTTCCTCCTATGGCTACACCTTC.